This TCR beta chain was captured in a study of cytomegalovirus exposure and HLA in healthy donors. Study conclusions and caveats: Later on, analysis showed that most CMV-associated TCR beta chains appeared to be HLA-restricted. In a later analysis, a missense DCLRE1C variant was linked to TCR beta V- and J-gene trimming.

The PCR employed 60 Vbeta primers together with 13 Jbeta primers. Source study methods: In a later analysis, the count reached 80 million or so unique TCR beta chains, with around 10 million shared. The assay was immunoSEQ multiplex PCR, and TCRdb's table has in-frame clones only and misses some. That table furnishes V, J and clone size, whereas the DNA furnished D and trimming. Among hundreds of thousands of clones listed, around 83% were seen once. As for this clone: Its antigen is not known.

V shed 6 bases and J shed 0 bases, with 14 bases lying between them. The length of the CDR3 is 15 residues. CDR1 is LNHDA, CDR2 SQIVND, per germline (reference sequence). This TCR was recovered from a girl aged 5-17 years in good health and CMV-seronegative. The V and J genes are TRBV19 and TRBJ1-1; D gene uncertain. Sequenced input: PBMCs. Written as DNA, the CDR3 is TGTGCCAGTAGGCTGGTGGCAGGCATGAACACTGAAGCTTTCTTT. It specifies CASRLVAGMNTEAFF.